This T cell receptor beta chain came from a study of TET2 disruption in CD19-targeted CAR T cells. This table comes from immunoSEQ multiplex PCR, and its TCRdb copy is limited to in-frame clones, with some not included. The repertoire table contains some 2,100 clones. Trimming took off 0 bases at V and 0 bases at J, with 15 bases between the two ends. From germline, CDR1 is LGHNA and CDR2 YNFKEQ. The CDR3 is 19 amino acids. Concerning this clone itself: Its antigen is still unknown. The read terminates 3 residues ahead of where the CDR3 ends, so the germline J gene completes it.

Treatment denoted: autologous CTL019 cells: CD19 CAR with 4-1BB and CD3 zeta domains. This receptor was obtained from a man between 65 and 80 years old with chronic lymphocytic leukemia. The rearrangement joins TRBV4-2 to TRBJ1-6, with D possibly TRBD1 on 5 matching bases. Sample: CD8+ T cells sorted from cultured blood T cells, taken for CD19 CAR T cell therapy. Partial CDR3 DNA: TGTGCCAGCAGCCAAGATCTTTGGCAGGGAGACTCCTATAATTCACCC. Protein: CASSQDLWQGDSYNSP. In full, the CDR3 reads CASSQDLWQGDSYNSPLHF.